This TCR beta chain was identified in a study of molecular identifiers for immune sequencing clone quantification. Study results and caveats: For effector cells, clones above 20 RNA copies held over 97% of molecules; for naive cells, under 1%.

CDR1 and CDR2 from the germline V gene are DFQATT and SNEGSKA (reference sequence). The CDR3 has 15 amino acids. With 6 bases clipped from V and 9 bases from J, the junction kept 15 bases outside the gene matches. Bulk libraries came from a prior protocol with listed TCR primers. TCRdb re-called the PCR reads through MiXCR, storing one row per CDR3 protein. Here the sample spans roughly 100,000 distinct CDR3 sequences, 35% being singletons. In its sample, this clonotype was seen a few times. Its target is not known. Sample: naive CD8+ T cells from blood, with Jurkat cell RNA spiked in. The subset here: FACS-sorted CD8+CD4-CCR7+CD45RA+ naive T cells. The chain carries TRBV20-1 and TRBJ2-1, with 9 positions matching TRBD2. The receptor was isolated from a human donor in good health. Some libraries in this study had Jurkat cell RNA spiked in. As DNA, the CDR3 is TGCAGTGCCCTGCAGACTAGCGGTGGTTTCGGTGAGCAGTTCTTC. Translated: CSALQTSGGFGEQFF.